This T cell receptor (beta chain) was identified during a study of blood T cells in healthy people across ages. Primed by a sample-barcoded 5' primer and a J-beta primer mix, a second PCR proceeded for about 6 to 12 cycles. TCRdb ran MiXCR on the 5' RACE reads and lists one entry per CDR3 protein. The repertoire holds fewer than 700,000 distinct CDR3 sequences, with under 55% as singletons. This clonotype occurred a few times. The V segment lost 1 base and the J segment 6 bases; nucleotides outside the gene matches: 8. Germline V gene sequence: CDR1 LGHDT, CDR2 YNNKEL (reference sequence). This CDR3 spans 15 amino acids.

The specimen sequenced was blood. The rearrangement links TRBV3-1 to TRBJ2-5; 7 nucleotides align to TRBD1. The receptor was isolated from an elderly man in good health. CDR3 sequence reads: CASSQVTGVQKTQYF. Here the CDR3 DNA reads TGTGCCAGCAGCCAAGTTACAGGGGTTCAGAAGACCCAGTACTTC.